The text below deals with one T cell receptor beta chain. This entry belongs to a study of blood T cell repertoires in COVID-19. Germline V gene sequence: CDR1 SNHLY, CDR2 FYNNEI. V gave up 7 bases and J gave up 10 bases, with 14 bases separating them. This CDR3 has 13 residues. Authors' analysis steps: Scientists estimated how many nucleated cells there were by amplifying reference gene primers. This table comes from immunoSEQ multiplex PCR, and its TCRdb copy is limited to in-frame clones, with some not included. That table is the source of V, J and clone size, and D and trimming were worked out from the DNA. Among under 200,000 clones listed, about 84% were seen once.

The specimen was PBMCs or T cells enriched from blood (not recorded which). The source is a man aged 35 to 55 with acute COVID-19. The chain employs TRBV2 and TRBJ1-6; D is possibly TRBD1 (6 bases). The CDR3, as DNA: TGTGCCAGCAATGGCAGGGGCGGCTCACCCCTCCACTTT. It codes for CASNGRGGSPLHF.